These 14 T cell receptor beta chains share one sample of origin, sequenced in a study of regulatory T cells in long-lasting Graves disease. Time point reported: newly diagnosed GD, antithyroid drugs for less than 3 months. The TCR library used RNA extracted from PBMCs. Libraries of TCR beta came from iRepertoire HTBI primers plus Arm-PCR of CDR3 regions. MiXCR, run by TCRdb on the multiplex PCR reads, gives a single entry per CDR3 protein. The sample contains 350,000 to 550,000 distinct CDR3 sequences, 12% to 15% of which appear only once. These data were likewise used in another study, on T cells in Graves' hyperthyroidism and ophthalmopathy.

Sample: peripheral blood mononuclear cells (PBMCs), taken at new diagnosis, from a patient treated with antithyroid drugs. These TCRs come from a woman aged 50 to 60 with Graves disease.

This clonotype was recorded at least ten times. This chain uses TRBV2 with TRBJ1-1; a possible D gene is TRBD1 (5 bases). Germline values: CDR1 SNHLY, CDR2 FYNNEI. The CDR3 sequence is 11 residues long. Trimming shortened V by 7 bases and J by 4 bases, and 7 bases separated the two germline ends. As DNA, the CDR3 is TGTGCCAGCATGGGGGGCACTGAAGCTTTCTTT. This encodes CASMGGTEAFF.

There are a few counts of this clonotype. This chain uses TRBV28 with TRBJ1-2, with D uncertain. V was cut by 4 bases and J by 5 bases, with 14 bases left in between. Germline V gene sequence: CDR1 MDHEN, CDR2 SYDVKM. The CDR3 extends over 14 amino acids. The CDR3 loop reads CASSSPSLEYGYTF. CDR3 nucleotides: TGTGCCAGCAGTTCCCCCTCTCTGGAGTATGGCTACACCTTC.

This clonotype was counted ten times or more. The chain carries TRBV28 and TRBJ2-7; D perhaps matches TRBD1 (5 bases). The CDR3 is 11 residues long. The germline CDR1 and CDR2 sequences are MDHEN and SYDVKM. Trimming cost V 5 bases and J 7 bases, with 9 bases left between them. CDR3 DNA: TGTGCCAGCAGTGGAGACAGAGAGCAGTACTTC. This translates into CASSGDREQYF.

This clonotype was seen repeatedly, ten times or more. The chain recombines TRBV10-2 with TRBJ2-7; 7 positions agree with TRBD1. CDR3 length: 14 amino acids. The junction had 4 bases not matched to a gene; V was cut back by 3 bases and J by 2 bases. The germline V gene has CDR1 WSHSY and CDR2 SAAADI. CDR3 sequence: CASSDPDRTYEQYF. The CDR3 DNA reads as TGCGCCAGCAGTGACCCGGACAGGACCTACGAGCAGTACTTC.

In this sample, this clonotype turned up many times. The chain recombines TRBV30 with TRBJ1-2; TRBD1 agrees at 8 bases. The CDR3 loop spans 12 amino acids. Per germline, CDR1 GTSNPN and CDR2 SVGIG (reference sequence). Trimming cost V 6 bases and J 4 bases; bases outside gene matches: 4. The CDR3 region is CACNTGGYGYTF. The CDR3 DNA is TGTGCCTGCAATACAGGGGGCTATGGCTACACCTTC.

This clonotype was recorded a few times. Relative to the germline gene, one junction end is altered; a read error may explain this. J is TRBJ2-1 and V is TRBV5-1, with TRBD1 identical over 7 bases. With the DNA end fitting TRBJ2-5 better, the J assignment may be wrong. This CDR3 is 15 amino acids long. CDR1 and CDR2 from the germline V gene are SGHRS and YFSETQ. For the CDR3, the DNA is TGCGCCAGCAGCCGGCCAGACAGGGAACAAGATACCCAGTACTTC. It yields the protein CASSRPDREQDTQYF.

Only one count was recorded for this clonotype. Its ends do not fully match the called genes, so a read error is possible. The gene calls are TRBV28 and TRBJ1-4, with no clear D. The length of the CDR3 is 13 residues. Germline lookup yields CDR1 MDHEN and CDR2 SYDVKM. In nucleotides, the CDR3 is TGTGCCAGCAGCTTTGCAACTAATGAAAGACTGGTTTTT. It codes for CASSFATNERLVF.

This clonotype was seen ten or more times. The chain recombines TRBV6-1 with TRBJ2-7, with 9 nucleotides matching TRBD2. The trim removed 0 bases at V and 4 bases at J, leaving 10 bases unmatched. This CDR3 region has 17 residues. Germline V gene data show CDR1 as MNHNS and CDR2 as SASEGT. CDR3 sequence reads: CASSEATWLAGMYEQYF. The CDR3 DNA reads TGTGCCAGCAGTGAAGCGACATGGCTAGCGGGAATGTACGAGCAGTACTTC.

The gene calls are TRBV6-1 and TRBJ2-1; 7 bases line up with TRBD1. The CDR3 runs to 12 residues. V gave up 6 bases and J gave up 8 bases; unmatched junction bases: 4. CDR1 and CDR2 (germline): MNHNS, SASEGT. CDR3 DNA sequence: TGTGCCAGCAGGGCCACAGGGGATGAGCAGTTCTTC. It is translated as CASRATGDEQFF.

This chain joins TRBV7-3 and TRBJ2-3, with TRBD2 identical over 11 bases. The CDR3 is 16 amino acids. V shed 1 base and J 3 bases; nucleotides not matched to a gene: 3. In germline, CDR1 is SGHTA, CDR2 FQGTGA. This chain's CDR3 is CASSLSGTSGTDTQYF. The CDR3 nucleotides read TGTGCCAGCAGCTTAAGTGGGACTAGCGGAACAGATACGCAGTATTTT. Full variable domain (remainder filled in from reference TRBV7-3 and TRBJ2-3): GAGVSQTPSNKVTEKGKYVELRCDPISGHTALYWYRQSLGQGPEFLIYFQGTGAADDSGLPNDRFFAVRPEGSVSTLKIQRTERGDSAVYLCASSLSGTSGTDTQYFGPGTRLTVL.

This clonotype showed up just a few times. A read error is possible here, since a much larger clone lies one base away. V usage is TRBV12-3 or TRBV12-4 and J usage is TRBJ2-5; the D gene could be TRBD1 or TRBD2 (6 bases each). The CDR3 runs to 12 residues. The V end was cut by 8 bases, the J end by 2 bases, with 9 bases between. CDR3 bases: TGTGCCAGCGGGGGGACACAAGAGACCCAGTACTTC. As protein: CASGGTQETQYF.

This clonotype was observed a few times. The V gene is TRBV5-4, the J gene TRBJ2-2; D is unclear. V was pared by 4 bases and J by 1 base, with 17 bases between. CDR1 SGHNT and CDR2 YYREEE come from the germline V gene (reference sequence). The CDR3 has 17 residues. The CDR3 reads CASSLGPWTVNTGELFF. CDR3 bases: TGTGCCAGCAGCCTTGGACCCTGGACGGTGAACACCGGGGAGCTGTTTTTT.

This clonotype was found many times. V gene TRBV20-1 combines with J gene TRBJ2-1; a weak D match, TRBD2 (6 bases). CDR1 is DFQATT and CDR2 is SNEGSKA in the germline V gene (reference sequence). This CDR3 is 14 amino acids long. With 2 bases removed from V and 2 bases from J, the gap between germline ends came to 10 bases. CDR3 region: CSARRAGPYNEQFF. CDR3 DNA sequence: TGCAGTGCTAGAAGGGCGGGACCCTACAATGAGCAGTTCTTC.

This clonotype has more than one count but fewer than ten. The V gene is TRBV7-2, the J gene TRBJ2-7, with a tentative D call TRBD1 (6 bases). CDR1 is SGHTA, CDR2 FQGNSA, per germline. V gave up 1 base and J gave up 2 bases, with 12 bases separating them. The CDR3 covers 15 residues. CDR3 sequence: CASSLGSGQPYEQYF. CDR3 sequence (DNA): TGTGCCAGCAGCTTAGGGAGCGGACAGCCCTACGAGCAGTACTTC. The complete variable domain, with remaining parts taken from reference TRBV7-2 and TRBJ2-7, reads GAGVSQSPSNKVTEKGKDVELRCDPISGHTALYWYRQSLGQGLEFLIYFQGNSAPDKSGLPSDRFSAERTGGSVSTLTIQRTQQEDSAVYLCASSLGSGQPYEQYFGPGTRLTVT.